A single sample gave rise to the 32 T cell receptor beta chains below, sequenced in a study of OX40 agonist ivuxolimab in advanced cancers. Repertoires were generated with immunoSEQ multiplex PCR, while TCRdb's copy carries only in-frame clones and drops some. The repertoire has tens of thousands of clones, about 89% of them found once; the top ten carry approximately 9.1%. The specimen was CD4+ or CD8+ T cells sorted from blood, collected in a trial of the OX40 agonist ivuxolimab. These receptors were taken from an adult with an advanced solid tumor such as melanoma, head and neck, liver or kidney cancer.

The chain has TRBV15 and TRBJ2-1; 7 bases align to TRBD2. CDR1 and CDR2 from the germline V gene are LNHNV and YYDKDF (reference sequence). The J segment lost 1 base and the V segment lost 5 bases, leaving 17 bases of the junction unmatched. The CDR3 loop spans 19 amino acids. CDR3 residues: CATSDGASGMYLSYNEQFF. The CDR3 DNA reads as TGTGCCACCAGCGACGGGGCTAGCGGCATGTACCTTTCCTACAATGAGCAGTTCTTC.

This clone was seen only a few times. This rearrangement joins TRBV6-5 to TRBJ2-1; 13 bases line up with TRBD2. Germline trimming cut 6 bases from V and 7 bases from J; bases unmatched to any gene: 0. This CDR3 contains 13 residues. In germline, CDR1 is MNHEY, CDR2 SVGAGI. Written as DNA, the CDR3 is TGTGCCAGCAGACTAGCGGGAGGGAATGAGCAGTTCTTC. Translation: CASRLAGGNEQFF.

The V and J genes are TRBV6-6 and TRBJ1-2, with D perhaps TRBD1 (5 bases). Trimming shortened V by 7 bases and J by 7 bases, and 19 bases separated the two germline ends. CDR1 and CDR2 from the germline V gene are MNHNY and SVGAGI (reference sequence). The CDR3 extends over 14 amino acids. CDR3 amino acids: CASNGGYGAFGYTF. The CDR3 region has the DNA TGTGCCAGCAACGGGGGATATGGCGCCTTTGGCTACACCTTC.

This sequence joins TRBV5-4 and TRBJ1-2; the match to TRBD1 covers 8 bases. This CDR3 region has 15 residues. Trimming at V came to 1 base and at J to 8 bases, leaving 10 bases not matched to a gene. The V gene's germline CDR1 is SGHNT and CDR2 YYREEE (reference sequence). This chain's CDR3 is CASSLLTQGAQGYTF. The CDR3 nucleotides are TGTGCCAGCAGCTTGCTAACCCAGGGGGCTCAGGGCTACACCTTC.

This clone was found once. The rearrangement links TRBV7-2 to TRBJ2-7; D perhaps matches TRBD2 (6 bases). Germline lookup yields CDR1 SGHTA and CDR2 FQGNSA. The CDR3 is 14 residues long. The germline V and J ends were trimmed by 3 bases and 3 bases, with 12 bases remaining between them. The CDR3 sequence is CASSLGGASYEQYF. The CDR3 bases are TGTGCCAGCAGCTTGGGCGGGGCCAGCTACGAGCAGTACTTC.

This chain joins TRBV28 and TRBJ1-5, with D possibly TRBD1 on 6 matching bases. Germline V gene sequence: CDR1 MDHEN, CDR2 SYDVKM. Trimming took off 4 bases at V and 0 bases at J, with 19 bases between the two ends. CDR3 length: 18 amino acids. The CDR3 is CASSSLTGDYYSNQPQHF. In nucleotides, the CDR3 is TGTGCCAGCAGTTCCCTGACAGGAGACTATTATAGCAATCAGCCCCAGCATTTT.

This chain joins TRBV6-5 and TRBJ2-7, with D possibly called TRBD1 or TRBD2 (5 bases each). The ends were cut back, 8 bases at V and 3 bases at J, with 14 bases in the middle. CDR3 length equals 13 residues. Per the germline V gene, CDR1 is MNHEY and CDR2 is SVGAGI. Here the CDR3 reads CASRDVQGYEQYF. In DNA form, the CDR3 reads TGTGCCAGCCGGGACGTCCAAGGCTACGAGCAGTACTTC.

The rearrangement uses TRBV5-1 and TRBJ1-1; D is ambiguous. Trimming took 4 bases from V and 0 from J, leaving 13 bases between them. The germline V gene encodes CDR1 SGHRS and CDR2 YFSETQ. This CDR3 spans 15 amino acids. The CDR3 loop is CASSPEEALNTEAFF. The CDR3 DNA reads as TGCGCCAGCAGCCCGGAGGAGGCCTTGAACACTGAAGCTTTCTTT.

This chain uses TRBV19 with TRBJ2-6, with D unclear. Trimming pared 7 bases from V and 0 bases from J, leaving 10 bases between. Germline V gene lookup returns CDR1 LNHDA and CDR2 SQIVND (reference sequence). The CDR3 is made up of 15 amino acids. The CDR3 protein is CASTAFRSGANVLTF. DNA for the CDR3: TGTGCCAGTACTGCGTTTCGCTCTGGGGCCAACGTCCTGACTTTC.

This clone was counted a single time. This sequence joins TRBV19 and TRBJ2-3; 11 nucleotides line up with TRBD2. With 5 bases clipped from V and 6 bases from J, the junction kept 7 bases outside the gene matches. This CDR3 has 15 amino acids. Germline CDR1 LNHDA, CDR2 SQIVND (reference sequence). The CDR3 loop reads CASSLLAGVADTQYF. The CDR3 region has the DNA TGTGCCAGTAGTCTACTAGCGGGAGTAGCGGATACGCAGTATTTT.

The chain is built from TRBV4-2 and TRBJ1-1; 7 bases are shared with TRBD1. Trimming removed 8 bases from V and 8 bases from J; junction bases left unmatched: 8. The V gene's germline CDR1 is LGHNA and CDR2 YNFKEQ. The CDR3 is made up of 12 amino acids. The CDR3 coding sequence is TGTGCCAGCGGATACAGGGGAGTGGAAGCTTTCTTT. This gives the protein CASGYRGVEAFF.

V usage is TRBV19 and J usage is TRBJ1-5, with a possible D match to TRBD1 (6 bases). The CDR3 has 17 residues. The V end was cut by 0 bases, the J end by 1 base, with 13 bases between. Looked up from germline, CDR1 is LNHDA and CDR2 is SQIVND (reference sequence). The CDR3 DNA follows: TGTGCCAGTAGTATAGAGGGGGCCAGGGCAAGCAATCAGCCCCAGCATTTT. It yields the protein CASSIEGARASNQPQHF.

The J gene is TRBJ2-3, the V gene TRBV6-1; D may correspond to TRBD1 or TRBD2 (5 bases each). Germline V gives CDR1 MNHNS, CDR2 SASEGT. The ends were cut back, 1 base at V and 2 bases at J, with 10 bases in the middle. The CDR3 is 15 residues long. CDR3 region: CASSEGWGITDTQYF. The CDR3 region has the DNA TGTGCCAGCAGTGAAGGATGGGGGATCACAGATACGCAGTATTTT.

The V gene is TRBV11-3, the J gene TRBJ2-1; D might be TRBD1 (6 bases). V lost 5 bases to trimming and J lost 2 bases, with 13 bases between them. Germline CDR1 SGHNT, CDR2 YENEEA. This CDR3 contains 15 residues. For the CDR3, the DNA is TGTGCCAGCAGCCCCCGGACAGTGCCCTACAATGAGCAGTTCTTC. Translation: CASSPRTVPYNEQFF. Combining the CDR3 with reference TRBV11-3 and TRBJ2-1 gives the whole variable domain EAGVVQSPRYKIIEKKQPVAFWCNPISGHNTLYWYLQNLGQGPELLIRYENEEAVDDSQLPKDRFSAERLKGVDSTLKIQPAELGDSAVYLCASSPRTVPYNEQFFGPGTRLTVL.

The chain has TRBV27 and TRBJ1-1; weak D call: TRBD1 (5 bases). The CDR3 has 14 amino acids. Trimming took 7 bases from V and 3 from J, leaving 15 bases between them. CDR1 is MNHEY and CDR2 is SMNVEV in the germline V gene (reference sequence). CDR3 loop: CASKRGNRYTEAFF. The CDR3 DNA is TGTGCCAGCAAGAGGGGTAATAGGTACACTGAAGCTTTCTTT.

V gene TRBV28 combines with J gene TRBJ2-7, with D perhaps TRBD2 (6 bases). V was cut by 2 bases and J by 6 bases, with 11 bases left in between. Germline V CDR1 and CDR2: MDHEN, SYDVKM. The CDR3 sequence is 13 residues long. The CDR3 sequence: CASSLGVAAEQYF. CDR3 nucleotides: TGTGCCAGCAGTTTAGGTGTAGCGGCCGAGCAGTACTTC.

V gene TRBV11-1 combines with J gene TRBJ2-1; D possibly uses TRBD1 or TRBD2 (5 bases each). CDR1 and CDR2 from the germline V gene are SGHAT and FQDESV (reference sequence). This CDR3 is 14 amino acids long. V was shortened by 6 bases and J by 10 bases, with 19 bases between the two germline ends. DNA of the CDR3: TGTGCCAGCAGACGGCCGGGACCAGCAAGAGAGCAGTTCTTC. Its translation: CASRRPGPAREQFF.

The chain has TRBV6-1 and TRBJ1-4; the D is unclear. This CDR3 has 14 residues. Trimming left V 7 bases short and J 7 bases short, with 16 bases between. CDR1 is MNHNS, CDR2 SASEGT, per germline. Here the CDR3 reads CASKEGAEVEKLFF. In DNA, the CDR3 is TGTGCCAGCAAAGAGGGAGCAGAAGTTGAAAAACTGTTTTTT.

The chain joins TRBV5-1 to TRBJ2-3; 8 bases fit TRBD1. Germline V lookup: CDR1 SGHRS, CDR2 YFSETQ. The CDR3 is made up of 13 amino acids. J was trimmed by 3 bases and V by 3 bases; bases with no gene match: 0. In nucleotides, the CDR3 is TGCGCCAGCAGCTGGGACAGGACAGATACGCAGTATTTT. As protein: CASSWDRTDTQYF.

This chain joins TRBV29-1 and TRBJ1-1; D is unresolved. CDR3 length equals 12 residues. Deletions cut 4 bases from V and 6 bases from J, with 12 bases between. Germline CDR1 and CDR2: SQVTM and ANQGSEA. CDR3 region: CSVVRASSEAFF. Written as DNA, the CDR3 is TGCAGCGTTGTTAGGGCAAGCTCTGAAGCTTTCTTT. The entire variable domain, with the rest obtained from reference TRBV29-1 and TRBJ1-1, is as follows: SAVISQKPSRDICQRGTSLTIQCQVDSQVTMMFWYRQQPGQSLTLIATANQGSEATYESGFVIDKFPISRPNLTFSTLTVSNMSPEDSSIYLCSVVRASSEAFFGQGTRLTVV.

The chain is built from TRBV5-6 and TRBJ2-3, with a weak D call TRBD1 (6 bases). The germline V gene encodes CDR1 SGHDT and CDR2 YYEEEE. The CDR3 covers 16 residues. The V end was cut by 1 base, the J end by 3 bases, with 15 bases between. This CDR3 reads CASSLLPRGITDTQYF. DNA of the CDR3: TGTGCCAGCAGCTTGTTGCCCAGGGGAATAACAGATACGCAGTATTTT.

The genes are TRBV5-1 and TRBJ1-5, with D possibly being TRBD1 (5 bases). V lost 4 bases and J 5 bases, leaving 10 bases between the germline ends. The CDR3 covers 13 residues. Germline values: CDR1 SGHRS, CDR2 YFSETQ. The CDR3 region has the DNA TGCGCCAGCAGCCCGGGGGGGGATCAGCCCCAGCATTTT. Protein product: CASSPGGDQPQHF.

The chain is built from TRBV5-1 and TRBJ2-1, with 7 nucleotides matching TRBD1. CDR1 and CDR2 from the germline V gene are SGHRS and YFSETQ. The CDR3 extends over 16 amino acids. The V segment lost 2 bases and the J segment 4 bases; nucleotides outside the gene matches: 9. In DNA, the CDR3 is TGCGCCAGCAGCTTTACGACAGGGTCTGGGTACAATGAGCAGTTCTTC. Amino acid sequence: CASSFTTGSGYNEQFF. Variable domain in full (rest from reference TRBV5-1 and TRBJ2-1): KAGVTQTPRYLIKTRGQQVTLSCSPISGHRSVSWYQQTPGQGLQFLFEYFSETQRNKGNFPGRFSGRQFSNSRSEMNVSTLELGDSALYLCASSFTTGSGYNEQFFGPGTRLTVL.

The chain links TRBV6-1 to TRBJ2-7; a possible D gene is TRBD2 (5 bases). Trimming pared 1 base from V and 5 bases from J, leaving 12 bases between. Per germline, CDR1 MNHNS and CDR2 SASEGT. The length of the CDR3 is 14 residues. CDR3 residues: CASSEVRGTHEQYF. The CDR3, as DNA: TGTGCCAGCAGTGAAGTTCGGGGTACCCACGAGCAGTACTTC.

Here the CDR3 DNA reads TGTGCCAGCAGTTGGACAGGGGGGCGTTTGTATTCACCCCTCCACTTT. It specifies CASSWTGGRLYSPLHF. The chain is built from TRBV27 and TRBJ1-6, with 10 nucleotides matching TRBD1. Germline lookup yields CDR1 MNHEY and CDR2 SMNVEV (reference sequence). The CDR3 runs to 16 residues. V trimming: 4 bases; J trimming: 8 bases; junction bases outside the gene matches: 8.

V usage is TRBV9 and J usage is TRBJ2-6; TRBD1 matches 8 bases. Germline CDR1 reads SGDLS; CDR2 reads YYNGEE. Germline trimming cut 3 bases from V and 0 bases from J; bases unmatched to any gene: 5. The CDR3 is 17 amino acids. CDR3 sequence reads: CASSARDRFSGANVLTF. CDR3 in DNA: TGTGCCAGCAGCGCCCGGGACAGGTTCTCTGGGGCCAACGTCCTGACTTTC. Complete variable domain (other parts from reference TRBV9 and TRBJ2-6): DSGVTQTPKHLITATGQRVTLRCSPRSGDLSVYWYQQSLDQGLQFLIQYYNGEERAKGNILERFSAQQFPDLHSELNLSSLELGDSALYFCASSARDRFSGANVLTFGAGSRLTVL.

The chain has TRBV18 and TRBJ2-1; D gene uncertain. Deletions cut 2 bases from V and 10 bases from J, with 18 bases between. The CDR3 runs 15 residues. Per the germline V gene, CDR1 is KGHSH and CDR2 is LQKENI. CDR3 sequence reads: CASSPSQGVIEEQFF. As DNA, the CDR3 is TGTGCCAGCTCACCAAGTCAAGGCGTAATAGAAGAGCAGTTCTTC.

J is TRBJ2-7 and V is TRBV6-5, with TRBD1 matching 7 bases. Germline trimming cut 2 bases from V and 2 bases from J; bases unmatched to any gene: 3. In germline, CDR1 is MNHEY, CDR2 SVGAGI. This CDR3 spans 14 amino acids. The CDR3 bases are TGTGCCAGCAGTTACAGGGGACAGACCTACGAGCAGTACTTC. Amino acid sequence: CASSYRGQTYEQYF.

This clone appeared once. The chain carries TRBV19 and TRBJ1-3; no reliable D call. The germline V gene has CDR1 LNHDA and CDR2 SQIVND (reference sequence). This CDR3 spans 12 amino acids. Between the trimmed V and J ends, which lost 5 bases and 0 bases, there was a span of 2 bases. The CDR3 DNA is TGTGCCAGTAGTCACTCTGGAAACACCATATATTTT. Its protein is CASSHSGNTIYF. Together with reference TRBV19 and TRBJ1-3, the CDR3 gives the full variable domain: DGGITQSPKYLFRKEGQNVTLSCEQNLNHDAMYWYRQDPGQGLRLIYYSQIVNDFQKGDIAEGYSVSREKKESFPLTVTSAQKNPTAFYLCASSHSGNTIYFGEGSWLTVV.

This clone appeared a few times. V gene TRBV6-5 combines with J gene TRBJ1-6; 8 bases map to TRBD1. The CDR3 covers 15 residues. Trimming removed 6 bases from V and 9 bases from J; junction bases left unmatched: 10. CDR1 is MNHEY, CDR2 SVGAGI, per germline. The CDR3 coding sequence is TGTGCCAGCAGACAAGGACAGGGAGGGATTTCACCCCTCCACTTT. It specifies CASRQGQGGISPLHF.

The chain links TRBV6-9 to TRBJ2-7, with 8 bases identical to TRBD1. This CDR3 has 15 residues. With 3 bases clipped from V and 5 bases from J, the junction kept 9 bases outside the gene matches. Germline-derived CDR1 and CDR2 are MNHGY and SVAAGI. The CDR3: CASSYSGQGAHEQYF. Written as DNA, the CDR3 is TGTGCCAGCAGTTACTCTGGGCAGGGGGCTCACGAGCAGTACTTC.

The chain carries TRBV5-1 and TRBJ2-7; D is undetermined. Germline CDR1 reads SGHRS; CDR2 reads YFSETQ. The V gene lost 6 bases and the J gene lost 0 bases, with 10 bases spanning the gap. The CDR3 totals 13 residues. CDR3 in DNA: TGCGCCAGCACCAGTGACGTCTCCTACGAGCAGTACTTC. Its translation: CASTSDVSYEQYF.